Presented here are 11 T cell receptor beta chains from one specimen sequenced in a study of T-cell reconstitution after alpha-beta-depleted transplantation in children. TCRbeta library construction was performed incorporating unique molecular identifiers. Each CDR3 protein gets one entry after TCRdb re-called the PCR reads with MiXCR. The sample consists of roughly 400,000 distinct CDR3 sequences, roughly 44% of them appearing once. This specimen was PBMCs, taken before TCRalphabeta/CD19-depleted stem cell transplant. These TCRs come from a girl aged 2 to 10 with aplastic anemia, due to receive a stem cell transplant.

The chain carries TRBV28 and TRBJ1-5; D is unclear. The CDR3 covers 15 residues. Germline V gene lookup returns CDR1 MDHEN and CDR2 SYDVKM. Trimming removed 6 bases from V and 1 base from J, with 13 bases in between. The CDR3 DNA reads TGTGCCAGCAGCTACACGACCAGCAGCAATCAGCCCCAGCATTTT. Protein product: CASSYTTSSNQPQHF.

This clonotype was counted between two and nine times. The genes are TRBV29-1 and TRBJ1-2; TRBD1 aligns across 8 bases. V gave up 6 bases and J gave up 6 bases; unmatched junction bases: 0. This CDR3 is built from 10 residues. Germline values: CDR1 SQVTM, CDR2 ANQGSEA. This chain's CDR3 is CSVDRDGYTF. Here the CDR3 DNA reads TGCAGCGTGGACAGGGATGGCTACACCTTC.

The chain employs TRBV7-9 and TRBJ2-3, with no clear D. The DNA end is a closer match to TRBJ1-5, so the J assignment may be wrong. Germline V gives CDR1 SEHNR, CDR2 FQNEAQ (reference sequence). This CDR3 has 15 amino acids. CDR3 DNA: TGTGCCAGCAGCTTGACTAGCGGATACACAGATACGCAGCATTTT. Translation: CASSLTSGYTDTQHF.

This clonotype has ten or more counts. V usage is TRBV4-3 and J usage is TRBJ1-1; 7 nucleotides line up with TRBD1. Trimming removed 4 bases from V and 1 base from J; junction bases left unmatched: 3. Germline assignment: CDR1 LGHNA and CDR2 YSLEER. CDR3 length: 14 amino acids. The CDR3 DNA reads TGCGCCAGCAGCCTCGGGGACAGGAACACTGAAGCTTTCTTT. Translated, it gives CASSLGDRNTEAFF.

This clonotype was counted a few times. V and J are TRBV5-1 and TRBJ2-5; D is perhaps TRBD2 (6 bases). V was pared by 1 base and J by 0 bases, with 7 bases between. Germline V gene data show CDR1 as SGHRS and CDR2 as YFSETQ. This CDR3 spans 14 amino acids. The CDR3 region is CASSLSGDQETQYF. The DNA of the CDR3 is TGCGCCAGCAGCTTGTCGGGGGACCAAGAGACCCAGTACTTC. The whole variable domain, remainder taken from reference TRBV5-1 and TRBJ2-5, is KAGVTQTPRYLIKTRGQQVTLSCSPISGHRSVSWYQQTPGQGLQFLFEYFSETQRNKGNFPGRFSGRQFSNSRSEMNVSTLELGDSALYLCASSLSGDQETQYFGPGTRLLVL.

Here the CDR3 DNA reads TGTGCCAGCAGCTTAGTCCCAGCCTCCCTCGAGCAGTACTTC. Translated: CASSLVPASLEQYF. This chain uses TRBV7-2 with TRBJ2-7; the D is unclear. Trimming cost V 1 base and J 6 bases, with 13 bases left between them. Germline lookup yields CDR1 SGHTA and CDR2 FQGNSA. This CDR3 comprises 14 residues. The whole variable domain, filled in from reference TRBV7-2 and TRBJ2-7, reads GAGVSQSPSNKVTEKGKDVELRCDPISGHTALYWYRQSLGQGLEFLIYFQGNSAPDKSGLPSDRFSAERTGGSVSTLTIQRTQQEDSAVYLCASSLVPASLEQYFGPGTRLTVT.

This clonotype was seen a single time. The chain is built from TRBV7-9 and TRBJ2-3; D perhaps matches TRBD2 (6 bases). The V end lost 4 bases, the J end lost 2 bases, and 13 bases lay between the germline ends. The CDR3 consists of 15 residues. The germline V gene has CDR1 SEHNR and CDR2 FQNEAQ (reference sequence). CDR3 protein: CASSSPAGTTDTQYF. The CDR3 nucleotides are TGTGCCAGCAGCTCGCCCGCGGGGACCACAGATACGCAGTATTTT. Complete variable domain (other parts from reference TRBV7-9 and TRBJ2-3): DTGVSQNPRHKITKRGQNVTFRCDPISEHNRLYWYRQTLGQGPEFLTYFQNEAQLEKSRLLSDRFSAERPKGSFSTLEIQRTEQGDSAMYLCASSSPAGTTDTQYFGPGTRLTVL.

The gene calls are TRBV4-1 and TRBJ2-7; the D gene is possibly TRBD1 (5 bases). CDR3 size: 14 residues. V gave up 4 bases and J gave up 1 base, with 11 bases separating them. The germline gives CDR1 MGHRA, CDR2 YSYEKL. For the CDR3, the DNA is TGCGCCAGCAGCCGGACACCGCTGTCCTACGAGCAGTACTTC. Translating it yields CASSRTPLSYEQYF.

The J gene is TRBJ2-7, the V gene TRBV7-2; 8 bases agree with TRBD2. Trimming took 2 bases from V and 2 from J; bases not matched to a gene: 8. The CDR3 loop spans 16 amino acids. Per germline, CDR1 SGHTA and CDR2 FQGNSA. The CDR3 here is CASSLKVIAGTYEQYF. CDR3 DNA: TGTGCCAGCAGCTTAAAGGTAATAGCGGGGACCTACGAGCAGTACTTC.

The chain's CDR3 is CASSLIGGEDIQYF. For the CDR3, the DNA is TGTGCCAGCAGCTTAATTGGGGGAGAGGACATTCAGTACTTC. The V call is TRBV7-9, the J call TRBJ2-4, with D perhaps TRBD1 or TRBD2 (5 bases each). CDR3 length: 14 residues. Trimming left V 2 bases short and J 8 bases short, with 13 bases between. The germline V gene encodes CDR1 SEHNR and CDR2 FQNEAQ (reference sequence).

The V gene is TRBV7-2, the J gene TRBJ1-1; D is uncertain. Germline V gene lookup returns CDR1 SGHTA and CDR2 FQGNSA. Trimming took off 0 bases at V and 2 bases at J, with 7 bases between the two ends. The CDR3 totals 14 residues. This chain's CDR3 is CASSLAFENTEAFF. The CDR3 nucleotides read TGTGCCAGCAGCTTAGCGTTCGAAAACACTGAAGCTTTCTTT.